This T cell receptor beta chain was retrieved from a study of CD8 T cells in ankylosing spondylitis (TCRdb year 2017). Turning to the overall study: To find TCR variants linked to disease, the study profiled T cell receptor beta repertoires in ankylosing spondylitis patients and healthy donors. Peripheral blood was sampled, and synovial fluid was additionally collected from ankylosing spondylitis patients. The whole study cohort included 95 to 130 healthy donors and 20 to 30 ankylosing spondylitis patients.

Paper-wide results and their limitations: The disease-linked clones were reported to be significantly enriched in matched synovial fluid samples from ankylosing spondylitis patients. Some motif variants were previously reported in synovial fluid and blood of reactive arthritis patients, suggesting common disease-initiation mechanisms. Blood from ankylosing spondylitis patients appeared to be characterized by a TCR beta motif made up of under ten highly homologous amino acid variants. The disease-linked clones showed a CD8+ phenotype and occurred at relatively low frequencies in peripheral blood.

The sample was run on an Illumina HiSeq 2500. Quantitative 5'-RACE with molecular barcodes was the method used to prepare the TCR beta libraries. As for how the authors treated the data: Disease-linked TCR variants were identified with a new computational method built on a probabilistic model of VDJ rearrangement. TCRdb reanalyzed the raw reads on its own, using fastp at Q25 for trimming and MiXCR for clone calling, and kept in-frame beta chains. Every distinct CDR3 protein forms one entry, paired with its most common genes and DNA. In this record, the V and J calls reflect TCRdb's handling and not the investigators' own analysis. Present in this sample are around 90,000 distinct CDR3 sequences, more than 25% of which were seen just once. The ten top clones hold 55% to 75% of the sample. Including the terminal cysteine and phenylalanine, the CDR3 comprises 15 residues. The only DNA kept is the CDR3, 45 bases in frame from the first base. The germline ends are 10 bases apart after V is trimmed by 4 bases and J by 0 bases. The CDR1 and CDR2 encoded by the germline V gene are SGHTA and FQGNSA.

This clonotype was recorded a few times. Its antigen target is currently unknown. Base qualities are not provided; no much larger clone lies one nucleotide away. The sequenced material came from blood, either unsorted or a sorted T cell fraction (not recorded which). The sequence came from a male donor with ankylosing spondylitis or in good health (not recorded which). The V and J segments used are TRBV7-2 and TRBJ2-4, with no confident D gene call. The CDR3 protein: CASSSLGLAKNIQYF. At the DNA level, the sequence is TGTGCCAGCAGCTCTCTCGGCTTAGCCAAAAACATTCAGTACTTC.